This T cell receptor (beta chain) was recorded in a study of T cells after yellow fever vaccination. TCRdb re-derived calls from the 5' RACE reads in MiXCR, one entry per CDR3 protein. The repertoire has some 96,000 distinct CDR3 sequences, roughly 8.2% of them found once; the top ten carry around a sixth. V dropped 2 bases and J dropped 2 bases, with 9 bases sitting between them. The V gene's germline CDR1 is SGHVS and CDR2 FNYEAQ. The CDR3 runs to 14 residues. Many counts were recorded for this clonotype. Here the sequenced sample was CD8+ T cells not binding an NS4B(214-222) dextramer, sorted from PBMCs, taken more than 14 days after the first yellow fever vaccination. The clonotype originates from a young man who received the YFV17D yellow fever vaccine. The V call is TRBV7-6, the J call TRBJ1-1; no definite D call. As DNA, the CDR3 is TGTGCCAGCAGCTTATTGGGAGGTAACACTGAAGCTTTCTTT. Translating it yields CASSLLGGNTEAFF.